This T cell receptor beta chain came from a study of T cells in tuberculosis. Here immunoSEQ multiplex PCR was the method, and the copy in TCRdb shows in-frame clones only, minus some. The sample holds tens of thousands of clones, 97% seen once. Sequencing used PBMCs. The sequence was obtained from a donor aged 10 to 29 with latent tuberculosis or without tuberculosis infection.

For the CDR3, the DNA is TGTGCCAGCAGTGGACAGGGTTTGAAGGAAAAACTGTTTTTT. Translating gives CASSGQGLKEKLFF. V and J are TRBV6-6 and TRBJ1-4; 8 bases fit TRBD1. Germline CDR1 MNHNY, CDR2 SVGAGI (reference sequence). The V gene end was trimmed by 5 bases and the J gene end by 8 bases; junction bases not matched to a gene: 7. The CDR3 runs to 14 residues.